This T cell receptor beta chain was found in a study of shared clonotypes between healthy human individuals. The study drew all its donors from Caucasian adults living in Nashville, Tennessee. This clone has just a few counts. The CDR3 sequence is 13 residues long. Germline loops: CDR1 MGHRA, CDR2 YSYEKL. Trimming shortened V by 2 bases and J by 4 bases, and 6 bases separated the two germline ends. Under the authors' procedure: In the immunoSEQ data, sequences were junction-only and lacked quality scores, so filtering differed. Assay used: immunoSEQ multiplex PCR; TCRdb lists only in-frame clones, some missing. V, J and clone size are those of that table, while D and trimming were read from the DNA. The sample shows 98,000 or so clones, roughly two thirds of them seen only once.

The chain employs TRBV4-1 and TRBJ1-3; D is uncertain. The specimen sequenced was memory CD8+ T cells sorted from blood. Regarding subset: CD45RO+ cells pooled with CCR7-negative TemRA cells. The receptor's source is a woman aged 25 to 39 in good health. CDR3 in DNA: TGCGCCAGCAGCCAATTTAGCGGAAACACCATATATTTT. Translation: CASSQFSGNTIYF.